The 28 T cell receptor beta chains reported below all come from one sample, sequenced in a study of T-cell memory formation after mild COVID-19. MiXCR, run by TCRdb on the 5' RACE reads, gives a single entry per CDR3 protein. The table shows 350,000 to 500,000 distinct CDR3 sequences, with roughly 18% occurring only once. Material for sequencing was PBMCs or a T cell subset sorted from them (not recorded which). The receptors originated from a man in his late teens or twenties who had mild COVID-19 (a few samples of this study predate the infection). Cell type and time point are not known.

J is TRBJ1-5 and V is TRBV6-2 or TRBV6-3, with D unclear. Germline V gene sequence: CDR1 MNHEY, CDR2 SVGEGT. The CDR3 is 15 amino acids. V lost 8 bases to trimming and J lost 4 bases, with 18 bases between them. Here the CDR3 reads CASSYTFPRNQPQHF. The CDR3 DNA is TGTGCCAGCTCCTACACGTTCCCCCGAAATCAGCCCCAGCATTTT.

There are many counts of this clonotype. V is TRBV5-1 and J is TRBJ2-3, with 11 positions matching TRBD2. V shed 3 bases and J 3 bases; nucleotides not matched to a gene: 9. CDR3 length: 17 amino acids. The germline gives CDR1 SGHRS, CDR2 YFSETQ. CDR3 in DNA: TGCGCCAGCAGCTCTCGACTTAGCGGGGGGGTTACAGATACGCAGTATTTT. Its protein product is CASSSRLSGGVTDTQYF.

The sample holds a few counts of this clonotype. V usage is TRBV20-1 and J usage is TRBJ2-7; the D gene could be TRBD1 or TRBD2 (5 bases each). The CDR3 has 15 residues. Germline loops: CDR1 DFQATT, CDR2 SNEGSKA (reference sequence). V lost 3 bases, J lost 3 bases, and 18 bases lay in between. Here the CDR3 DNA reads TGCAGTGCTAGTGAACCTCGGGGCGGAGACTACGAGCAGTACTTC. Protein: CSASEPRGGDYEQYF.

This clonotype has more than one count but fewer than ten. The V and J genes are TRBV6-2 or TRBV6-3 and TRBJ2-7, with D maybe TRBD1 (6 bases). V shed 6 bases and J shed 2 bases, with 14 bases lying between them. Germline CDR1 and CDR2: MNHEY and SVGEGT. The CDR3 covers 14 residues. The CDR3 sequence: CASRGTYIPYEQYV. The CDR3 nucleotides are TGTGCCAGCAGAGGGACATACATCCCCTACGAGCAGTACGTC.

The table lists this clonotype with many counts. V is TRBV12-3 or TRBV12-4 and J is TRBJ1-4; TRBD1 agrees at 7 bases. V was clipped by 4 bases and J by 0 bases; unmatched bases: 11. CDR3 size: 18 residues. The CDR3 bases are TGTGCCAGCAGTTCCGCAGGGGGGAGACATCCAACTAATGAAAAACTGTTTTTT. Its protein is CASSSAGGRHPTNEKLFF.

The chain uses TRBV6-4 and TRBJ2-3; D possibly uses TRBD1 or TRBD2 (5 bases each). With 0 bases removed from V and 8 bases from J, the gap between germline ends came to 12 bases. The CDR3 length is 14 residues. In germline, CDR1 is MRHNA, CDR2 SNTAGT. The CDR3 protein is CASSDSFRGRTQYF. The CDR3 bases are TGTGCCAGCAGTGACTCGTTTCGGGGCCGTACGCAGTATTTT.

This clonotype showed up many times. The J gene is TRBJ2-5, the V gene TRBV9; the D gene is possibly TRBD2 (6 bases). The V and J ends lost 4 bases and 5 bases respectively, with 21 bases between them. CDR1 SGDLS and CDR2 YYNGEE come from the germline V gene. This CDR3 has 16 residues. The CDR3 sequence is CASSPHLSGFKETQYF. CDR3 nucleotides: TGTGCCAGCAGCCCCCACCTCAGCGGGTTTAAGGAGACCCAGTACTTC.

The J gene is TRBJ2-5, the V gene TRBV6-5; 7 bases align to TRBD2. The germline CDR1 and CDR2 sequences are MNHEY and SVGAGI. After removal of 6 bases from V and 5 bases from J, the junction contained 9 bases not matched to a gene. The CDR3 is 14 residues long. CDR3 DNA: TGTGCCAGCAGCCGCAGGGTTAGCGGGGAGACCCAGTACTTC. It codes for CASSRRVSGETQYF.

The chain employs TRBV20-1 and TRBJ2-7; 10 bases agree with TRBD2. V was pared by 6 bases and J by 2 bases, with 10 bases of the junction left unmatched. CDR3 size: 15 residues. Germline values: CDR1 DFQATT, CDR2 SNEGSKA (reference sequence). CDR3 protein: CSATLAGVLTYEQYV. The DNA of the CDR3 is TGCAGTGCAACCCTAGCGGGGGTACTTACCTACGAGCAGTACGTC.

This clonotype was found many times. The V call is TRBV7-3, the J call TRBJ2-3; 12 bases are shared with TRBD2. J lost 2 bases, V lost 5 bases, and 5 bases had no gene match. This CDR3 spans 16 amino acids. Germline values: CDR1 SGHTA, CDR2 FQGTGA. The CDR3, as DNA: TGTGCCAGCAGCCCCGGACTAGCGGGGTTCACAGATACGCAGTATTTT. Its protein is CASSPGLAGFTDTQYF.

The J gene is TRBJ2-7, the V gene TRBV10-2, with 11 bases fitting TRBD2. The CDR3 has 15 amino acids. Trimming at V came to 6 bases and at J to 7 bases, leaving 11 bases not matched to a gene. CDR1 is WSHSY and CDR2 is SAAADI in the germline V gene. This CDR3 reads CASSRLAGSFWEQYF. The CDR3 DNA is TGCGCCAGCAGCCGACTAGCGGGGTCGTTCTGGGAGCAGTACTTC.

The chain uses TRBV3-1 and TRBJ1-6, with D uncertain. This CDR3 has 12 amino acids. CDR1 LGHDT and CDR2 YNNKEL come from the germline V gene (reference sequence). Deletions cut 1 base from V and 11 bases from J, with 6 bases between. In DNA form, the CDR3 reads TGTGCCAGCAGCCAAGTATGGGCACCCCTCCACTTT. Translating it yields CASSQVWAPLHF.

The chain uses TRBV27 and TRBJ1-1; possible D gene TRBD1, 5 bases. V lost 6 bases and J lost 7, with 15 bases in between. Germline assignment: CDR1 MNHEY and CDR2 SMNVEV (reference sequence). CDR3 length equals 13 residues. The CDR3 DNA sequence: TGTGCCAGCAGCGAGGGGCTAGTTGATGAAGCTTTCTTT. Amino acid sequence: CASSEGLVDEAFF.

This clonotype appeared a single time. J is TRBJ1-2 and V is TRBV5-1, with a possible D match to TRBD1 (5 bases). Germline CDR1 is SGHRS and CDR2 is YFSETQ. V lost 0 bases to trimming and J lost 1 base, with 16 bases between them. The CDR3 is made up of 17 amino acids. This CDR3 reads CASSLDPGTSGNYGYTF. The CDR3 DNA is TGCGCCAGCAGCTTGGACCCAGGGACTTCGGGTAACTATGGCTACACCTTC. Drawing the rest from reference TRBV5-1 and TRBJ1-2, the complete variable domain is KAGVTQTPRYLIKTRGQQVTLSCSPISGHRSVSWYQQTPGQGLQFLFEYFSETQRNKGNFPGRFSGRQFSNSRSEMNVSTLELGDSALYLCASSLDPGTSGNYGYTFGSGTRLTVV.

The chain is built from TRBV7-9 and TRBJ1-2; D gene unclear. CDR3 length: 12 amino acids. The V and J ends lost 5 bases and 8 bases respectively, with 12 bases between them. In germline, CDR1 is SEHNR, CDR2 FQNEAQ (reference sequence). The CDR3 is CASSPRAEGYTF. The CDR3 DNA reads as TGTGCCAGCAGCCCTCGAGCAGAGGGCTACACCTTC. Full variable domain (rest looked up from reference TRBV7-9 and TRBJ1-2): DTGVSQNPRHKITKRGQNVTFRCDPISEHNRLYWYRQTLGQGPEFLTYFQNEAQLEKSRLLSDRFSAERPKGSFSTLEIQRTEQGDSAMYLCASSPRAEGYTFGSGTRLTVV.

This sequence joins TRBV6-2 or TRBV6-3 and TRBJ2-3, with TRBD2 matching 7 bases. The CDR3 is 19 amino acids. CDR1 and CDR2 (germline): MNHEY, SVGEGT. V shed 6 bases, J shed 3 bases, and the junction held 21 bases outside the gene matches. CDR3 loop: CASRPRTWRGSRPTDTQYF. The CDR3 nucleotides are TGTGCCAGCAGACCACGTACGTGGCGGGGGAGCCGACCTACAGATACGCAGTATTTT.

This clonotype occurred a few times. The chain combines TRBV18 with TRBJ1-1; weak D call: TRBD1 (5 bases). V was pared by 3 bases and J by 4 bases, with 15 bases between. The CDR3 spans 15 residues. Germline lookup yields CDR1 KGHSH and CDR2 LQKENI. The CDR3 here is CASSPPGKSGTEAFF. CDR3 in DNA: TGTGCCAGCTCACCCCCAGGGAAGTCAGGCACTGAAGCTTTCTTT.

This clonotype was detected a few times. The rearrangement joins TRBV6-5 to TRBJ1-1; D gene uncertain. The CDR3 has 13 residues. CDR1 MNHEY and CDR2 SVGAGI come from the germline V gene. Trimming left V 1 base short and J 4 bases short, with 7 bases between. CDR3 in amino acids: CASSYLEGTEAFF. DNA for the CDR3: TGTGCCAGCAGTTACTTGGAGGGCACTGAAGCTTTCTTT.

J is TRBJ1-6 and V is TRBV27; possibly TRBD1 for D (6 bases). The V gene lost 3 bases and the J gene lost 6 bases, with 12 bases spanning the gap. This CDR3 is built from 15 residues. Germline V gene lookup returns CDR1 MNHEY and CDR2 SMNVEV (reference sequence). CDR3 nucleotides: TGTGCCAGCAGTTTTGGGTCAGGGGTTAATTCACCCCTCCACTTT. It yields the protein CASSFGSGVNSPLHF.

This clonotype was seen a few times. This chain connects TRBV27 to TRBJ2-5; D possibly corresponds to TRBD1 (6 bases). Between the trimmed V and J ends, which lost 5 bases and 10 bases, there was a span of 23 bases. Looked up from germline, CDR1 is MNHEY and CDR2 is SMNVEV (reference sequence). The CDR3 length is 15 residues. The CDR3 loop reads CASSPGPLRKGDQYF. DNA for the CDR3: TGTGCCAGCAGTCCGGGACCGCTCCGAAAGGGGGACCAGTACTTC.

There are many counts of this clonotype. The chain carries TRBV2 and TRBJ2-5; D is unclear. This CDR3 has 11 residues. Germline-derived CDR1 and CDR2 are SNHLY and FYNNEI. V lost 7 bases and J 5 bases, leaving 8 bases between the germline ends. CDR3 nucleotide sequence: TGTGCCAGCATCTTCGTGGAGACCCAGTACTTC. As protein: CASIFVETQYF.

The genes are TRBV6-2 or TRBV6-3 and TRBJ2-5, with D possibly being TRBD1 (5 bases). Trimming removed 7 bases at V and 7 bases at J, with 16 bases between. The CDR3 length is 13 residues. Germline lookup yields CDR1 MNHEY and CDR2 SVGEGT. The CDR3 nucleotides read TGTGCCAGCATTATGGACACGTCGGGGACCCAGTACTTC. Translation: CASIMDTSGTQYF.

This clonotype came up a few times. V usage is TRBV12-3 or TRBV12-4 and J usage is TRBJ2-7, with a weak D call TRBD1 (6 bases). The CDR3 loop spans 13 amino acids. The ends were cut back, 8 bases at V and 5 bases at J, with 16 bases in the middle. CDR3 coding DNA: TGTGCCAGCGTCAGGGACACTGGGAACGAGCAGTACTTC. It encodes CASVRDTGNEQYF.

The V gene is TRBV7-9, the J gene TRBJ1-1; weak D call: TRBD1 (5 bases). In germline, CDR1 is SEHNR, CDR2 FQNEAQ (reference sequence). This CDR3 contains 13 residues. Trimming shortened V by 1 base and J by 8 bases, and 11 bases separated the two germline ends. The DNA for the CDR3 is TGTGCCAGCAGCTTAGAGGGGCGCAGGGAAGCTTTCTTT. Its protein product is CASSLEGRREAFF.

This clonotype was seen once. V is TRBV20-1 and J is TRBJ1-2, with a possible D match to TRBD1 (5 bases). This CDR3 has 13 amino acids. Germline CDR1 reads DFQATT; CDR2 reads SNEGSKA (reference sequence). The ends were cut back, 6 bases at V and 5 bases at J, with 16 bases in the middle. This CDR3 reads CSAEWGREYGYTF. The CDR3 DNA follows: TGCAGTGCCGAGTGGGGACGGGAGTATGGCTACACCTTC.

V usage is TRBV13 and J usage is TRBJ2-1; D is undetermined. The CDR3 is made up of 13 amino acids. V was cut by 5 bases and J by 6 bases, with 11 bases left in between. Per germline, CDR1 PRHDT and CDR2 FYEKMQ (reference sequence). The CDR3 sequence: CASSIVPTNEQFF. The CDR3, as DNA: TGTGCCAGCAGCATCGTACCCACCAATGAGCAGTTCTTC.

V and J are TRBV7-2 and TRBJ2-2; TRBD1 matches at 7 bases. V lost 5 bases and J lost 4; bases outside the gene matches: 4. The CDR3 has 14 amino acids. Germline CDR1 and CDR2: SGHTA and FQGNSA. CDR3 residues: CASSRTGVTGELFF. The CDR3 DNA sequence: TGTGCCAGCAGCCGTACAGGGGTCACCGGGGAGCTGTTTTTT.

The chain is built from TRBV28 and TRBJ2-7; 7 bases are a match to TRBD2. The germline V gene has CDR1 MDHEN and CDR2 SYDVKM. The CDR3 has 14 residues. V was pared by 6 bases and J by 6 bases, with 11 bases of the junction left unmatched. CDR3 sequence (DNA): TGTGCCAGCAGGGGGACTACCACTCGTCCCGAGCAGTACGTC. Translating it yields CASRGTTTRPEQYV.